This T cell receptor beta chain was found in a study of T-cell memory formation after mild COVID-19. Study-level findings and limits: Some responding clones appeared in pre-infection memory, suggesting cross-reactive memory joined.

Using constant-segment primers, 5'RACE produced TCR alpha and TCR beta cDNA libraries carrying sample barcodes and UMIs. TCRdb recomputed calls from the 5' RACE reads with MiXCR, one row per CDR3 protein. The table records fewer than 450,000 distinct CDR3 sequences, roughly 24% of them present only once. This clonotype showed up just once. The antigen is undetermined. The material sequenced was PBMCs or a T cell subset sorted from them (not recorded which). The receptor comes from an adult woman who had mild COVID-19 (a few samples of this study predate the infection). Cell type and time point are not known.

The CDR3 DNA follows: TGTGCCAGCAGTTCGAGGGACACTCGGGAGACCCAGTACTTC. This encodes CASSSRDTRETQYF. This chain joins TRBV12-3 or TRBV12-4 and TRBJ2-5; maybe TRBD1 (6 bases). The V and J ends lost 4 bases and 5 bases respectively, with 14 bases between them. The CDR3 covers 14 residues.